The present entry profiles one T cell receptor beta chain with its context. Its specificity is unknown. The sample belongs to a study of CD8 T cells in Susac syndrome. Study results and limitations: The number of Susac-specific public clones found was approximately 16 in total CD8+ repertoires and several in CD8+ TEMRA repertoires.

While CD8+ and CD4+ T cells were isolated negatively, TEMRA cells were enriched by FACS. RNA amounts of roughly 0.45 to 1 ug underwent reverse transcription with random hexamers. TCRdb independently ran MiXCR on the immunoSEQ multiplex PCR reads; one entry per CDR3 protein. This sample yields around 79,000 distinct CDR3 sequences, of which approximately 93% are seen a single time; about 0.5% belongs to the top ten. This clonotype was sampled from a human donor with Susac syndrome. Sequenced: CD8+ T cells from PBMCs.

The CDR3 reads CATSDLLAEPDNEQFF. CDR3 sequence (DNA): TGTGCCACCAGTGACCTACTAGCGGAACCCGACAATGAGCAGTTCTTC. The chain couples TRBV24-1 to TRBJ2-1; 8 nucleotides match TRBD2. Germline CDR1 and CDR2: KGHDR and SFDVKD. This CDR3 contains 16 residues. After removal of 4 bases from V and 5 bases from J, the junction contained 9 bases not matched to a gene.